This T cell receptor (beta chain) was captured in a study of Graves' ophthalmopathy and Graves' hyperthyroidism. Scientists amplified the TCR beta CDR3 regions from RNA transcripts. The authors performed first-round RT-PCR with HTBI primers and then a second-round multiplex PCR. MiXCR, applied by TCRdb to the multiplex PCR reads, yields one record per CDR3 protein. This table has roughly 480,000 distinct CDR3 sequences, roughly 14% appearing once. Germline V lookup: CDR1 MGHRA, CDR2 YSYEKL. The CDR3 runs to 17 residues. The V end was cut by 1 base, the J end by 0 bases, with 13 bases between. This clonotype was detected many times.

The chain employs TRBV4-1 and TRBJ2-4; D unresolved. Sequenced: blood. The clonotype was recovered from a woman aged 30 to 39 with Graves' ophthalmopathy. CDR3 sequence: CASSQGFLGQAKNIQYF. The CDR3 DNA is TGCGCCAGCAGCCAAGGCTTTTTAGGCCAAGCCAAAAACATTCAGTACTTC.